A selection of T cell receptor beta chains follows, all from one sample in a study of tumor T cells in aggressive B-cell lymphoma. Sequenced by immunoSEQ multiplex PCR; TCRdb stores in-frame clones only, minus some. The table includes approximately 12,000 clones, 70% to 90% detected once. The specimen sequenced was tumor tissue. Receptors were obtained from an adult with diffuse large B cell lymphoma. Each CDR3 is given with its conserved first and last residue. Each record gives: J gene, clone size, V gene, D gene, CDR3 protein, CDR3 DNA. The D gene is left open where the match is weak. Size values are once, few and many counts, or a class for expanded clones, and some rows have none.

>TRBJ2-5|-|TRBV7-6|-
CASSLVFSETQYF
TGTGCCAGCAGCTTAGTTTTTAGCGAGACCCAGTACTTC
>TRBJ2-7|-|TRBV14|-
CASSQFYEQYF
TGTGCCAGCAGTCAGTTCTACGAGCAGTACTTC
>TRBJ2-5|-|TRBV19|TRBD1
CASSPSEGQGAMKTQYF
TGTGCCAGTAGCCCCTCAGAGGGACAGGGGGCTATGAAGACCCAGTACTTC
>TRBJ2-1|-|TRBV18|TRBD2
CASSPGLTSRSNEQFF
TGTGCCAGCTCCCCTGGGCTGACTAGCAGATCAAATGAGCAGTTCTTC
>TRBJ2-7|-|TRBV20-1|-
CSARKYEQYF
TGCAGTGCTAGAAAGTACGAGCAGTACTTC
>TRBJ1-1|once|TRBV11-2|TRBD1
CASSSLRDRTEAFF
TGTGCCAGCAGCTCTCTCCGGGACAGGACTGAAGCTTTCTTT
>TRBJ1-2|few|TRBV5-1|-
CASSLDVGYYGYTF
TGCGCCAGCAGCTTGGACGTGGGCTACTATGGCTACACCTTC
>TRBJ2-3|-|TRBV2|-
CASSSQGYTDTQYF
TGTGCCAGCAGTTCACAGGGTTACACAGATACGCAGTATTTT
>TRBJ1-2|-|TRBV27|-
CASSQDIMRGGSDGYTF
TGTGCCAGCAGTCAAGACATTATGCGGGGGGGGAGCGATGGCTACACCTTC
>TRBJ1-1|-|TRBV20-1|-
CSAGRYTEAFF
TGCAGTGCTGGGAGATACACTGAAGCTTTCTTT
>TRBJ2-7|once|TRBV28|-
CASSLRFYEQYF
TGTGCCAGCAGTCTCCGGTTCTACGAGCAGTACTTC
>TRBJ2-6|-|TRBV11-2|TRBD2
CASSLGSGLYSGANVLTF
TGTGCCAGCAGCTTAGGTAGCGGGCTATACTCTGGGGCCAACGTCCTGACTTTC
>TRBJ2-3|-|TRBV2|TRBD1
CASSFGQGRSTDTQYF
TGTGCCAGCAGTTTTGGACAGGGTAGAAGCACAGATACGCAGTATTTT
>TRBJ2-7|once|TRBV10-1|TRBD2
CASSKREGYEQYF
TGCGCCAGCAGCAAGCGGGAGGGATACGAGCAGTACTTC
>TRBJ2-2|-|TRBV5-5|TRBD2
CASSLKRPGGTGELFF
TGTGCCAGCAGCTTGAAACGGCCGGGGGGAACCGGGGAGCTGTTTTTT
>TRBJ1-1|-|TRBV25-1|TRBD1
CASSERGRTGNTEAFF
TGTGCCAGCAGTGAGAGGGGGAGGACAGGGAACACTGAAGCTTTCTTT
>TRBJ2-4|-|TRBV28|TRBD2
CASNTGTSGNIQYF
TGTGCCAGCAACACAGGGACTAGCGGGAACATTCAGTACTTC
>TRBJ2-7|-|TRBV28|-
CASSPPDYPPYEQYF
TGTGCCAGCAGTCCTCCCGACTACCCTCCCTACGAGCAGTACTTC
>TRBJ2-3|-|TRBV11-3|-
CASSLGSGTQYF
TGTGCCAGCAGCTTAGGGTCCGGTACGCAGTATTTT
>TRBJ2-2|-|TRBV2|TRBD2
CASKAGGAGELFF
TGTGCCAGCAAAGCGGGAGGGGCCGGGGAGCTGTTTTTT
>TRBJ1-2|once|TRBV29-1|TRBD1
CSVAMGTGYGYTF
TGCAGCGTTGCGATGGGGACAGGGTATGGCTACACCTTC
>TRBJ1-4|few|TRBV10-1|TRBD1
CASSAQGAEKLFF
TGCGCCAGCAGTGCCCAGGGGGCAGAAAAACTGTTTTTT
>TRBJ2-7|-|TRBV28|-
CASSHTYEQYF
TGTGCCAGCAGTCACACCTACGAGCAGTACTTC
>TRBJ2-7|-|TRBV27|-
CASSPSTALYEQYF
TGTGCCAGCAGTCCGTCGACAGCTCTCTACGAGCAGTACTTC
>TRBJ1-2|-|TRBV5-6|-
CASSPLGGGYTF
TGTGCCAGCAGCCCCCTCGGCGGGGGCTACACCTTC
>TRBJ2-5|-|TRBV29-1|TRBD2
CSVGSGTSGIPQYF
TGCAGCGTTGGTTCGGGGACTAGCGGGATCCCACAGTACTTC
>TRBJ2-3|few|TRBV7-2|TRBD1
CASSLGGTGGIAQYF
TGTGCCAGCAGCTTAGGCGGGACAGGGGGCATTGCGCAGTATTTT
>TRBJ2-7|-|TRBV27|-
CASSLWARDPYEQYF
TGTGCCAGCAGTTTATGGGCGCGGGACCCCTACGAGCAGTACTTC
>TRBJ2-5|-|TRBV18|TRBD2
CASSIAGGSTQYF
TGTGCCAGCTCTATAGCGGGAGGGAGCACCCAGTACTTC
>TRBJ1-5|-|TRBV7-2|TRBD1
CASTLRDRGYGQPQHF
TGTGCCAGCACGCTAAGGGACAGGGGGTATGGTCAGCCCCAGCATTTT
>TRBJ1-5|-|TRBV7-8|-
CASSRGGSNQPQHF
TGTGCCAGCAGCAGAGGGGGATCTAATCAGCCCCAGCATTTT
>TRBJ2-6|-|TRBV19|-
CASTRLSGANVLTF
TGTGCCAGTACGCGGCTATCTGGGGCCAACGTCCTGACTTTC
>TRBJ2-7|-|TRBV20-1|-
CSVPSGFEQYF
TGCAGTGTTCCGTCAGGTTTCGAGCAGTACTTC
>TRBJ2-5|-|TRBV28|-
CASSLGGKTQYF
TGTGCCAGCAGTTTAGGGGGGAAGACCCAGTACTTC
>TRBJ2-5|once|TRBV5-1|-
CASSSGLDRHEETQYF
TGCGCCAGCAGCTCGGGACTGGACAGGCACGAAGAGACCCAGTACTTC
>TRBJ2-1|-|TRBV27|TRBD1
CASPDRGNEQFF
TGTGCCAGCCCGGACAGGGGTAATGAGCAGTTCTTC
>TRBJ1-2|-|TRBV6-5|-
CASHPGRGYGYTF
TGTGCCAGCCATCCGGGCAGGGGCTATGGCTACACCTTC
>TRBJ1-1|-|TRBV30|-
CAWSVAGLMNTEAFF
TGTGCCTGGAGTGTCGCAGGTTTAATGAACACTGAAGCTTTCTTT
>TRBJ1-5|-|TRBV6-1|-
CASRGTYNQPQHF
TGTGCCAGCCGGGGGACTTACAATCAGCCCCAGCATTTT
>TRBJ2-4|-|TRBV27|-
CASRGARGIQYF
TGTGCCAGCAGGGGGGCTCGAGGCATTCAGTACTTC
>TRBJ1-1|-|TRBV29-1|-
CSVDGNVDTEAFF
TGCAGCGTTGACGGTAATGTGGACACTGAAGCTTTCTTT
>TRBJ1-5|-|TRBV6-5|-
CASSAIGGNQPQHF
TGTGCCAGCAGTGCCATCGGAGGCAATCAGCCCCAGCATTTT
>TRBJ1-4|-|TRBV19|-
CASSLRGATNEKLFF
TGTGCCAGTTCGTTGCGGGGTGCAACTAATGAAAAACTGTTTTTT
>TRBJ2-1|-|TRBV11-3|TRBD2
CASSPSSSGAWGEQFF
TGTGCCAGCAGTCCCTCTTCTAGCGGTGCTTGGGGTGAGCAGTTCTTC
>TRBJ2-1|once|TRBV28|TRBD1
CASRRTGGNEQFF
TGTGCCAGCAGGAGGACAGGAGGAAATGAGCAGTTCTTC
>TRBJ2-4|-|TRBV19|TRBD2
CASSIGLAGGQNIQYF
TGTGCCAGTAGTATAGGGCTAGCGGGAGGCCAAAACATTCAGTACTTC
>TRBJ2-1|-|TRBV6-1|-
CASRHSTLEQFF
TGTGCCAGCAGACACAGCACTTTGGAGCAGTTCTTC
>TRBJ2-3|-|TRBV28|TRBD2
CASSFEGRATDTQYF
TGTGCCAGCAGTTTTGAGGGGAGGGCCACAGATACGCAGTATTTT
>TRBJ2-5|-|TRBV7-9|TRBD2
CASSLGLAGDQGTQYF
TGTGCCAGCAGCTTGGGGCTAGCGGGTGACCAGGGGACCCAGTACTTC
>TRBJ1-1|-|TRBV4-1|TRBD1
CASSQQRGQGSEAFF
TGCGCCAGCAGCCAACAGAGGGGACAGGGGAGTGAAGCTTTCTTT
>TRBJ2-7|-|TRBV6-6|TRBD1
CASSPRQGVIYEQYF
TGTGCCAGCAGTCCCCGACAGGGGGTTATCTACGAGCAGTACTTC
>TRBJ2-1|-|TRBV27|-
CASGPGIKTGVRYNEQFF
TGTGCCAGCGGGCCGGGGATAAAAACGGGAGTCCGTTACAATGAGCAGTTCTTC
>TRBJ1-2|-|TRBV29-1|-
CSVGQGNHGYTF
TGCAGCGTTGGCCAGGGGAACCATGGCTACACCTTC
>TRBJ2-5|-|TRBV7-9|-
CASSLGGGMGETQYF
TGTGCCAGCAGCTTAGGCGGCGGGATGGGAGAGACCCAGTACTTC
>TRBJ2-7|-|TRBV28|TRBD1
CASSRPGTGVTHEQYF
TGTGCCAGCAGTCGGCCCGGGACAGGGGTGACCCACGAGCAGTACTTC
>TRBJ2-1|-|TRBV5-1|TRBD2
CASSPGRGGNYNEQFF
TGCGCCAGCAGCCCTGGGCGGGGGGGAAACTACAATGAGCAGTTCTTC
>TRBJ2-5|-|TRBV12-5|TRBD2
CASGAESGRSLQETQYF
TGTGCTAGTGGCGCCGAGAGCGGGAGGTCCCTCCAAGAGACCCAGTACTTC
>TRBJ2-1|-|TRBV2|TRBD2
CASSVSSGTANEQFF
TGTGCCAGCAGTGTGTCTAGCGGGACGGCCAATGAGCAGTTCTTC
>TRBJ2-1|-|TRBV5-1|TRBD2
CASRITGTSALNEQFF
TGCGCCAGCAGAATAACCGGGACTAGCGCCCTCAATGAGCAGTTCTTC
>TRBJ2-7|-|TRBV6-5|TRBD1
CASSYSGTGLYEQYF
TGTGCCAGCAGTTACTCGGGGACAGGGTTGTACGAGCAGTACTTC